Below, 6 T cell receptor beta chains from the same sample are listed, as sequenced in a study of blood T cell repertoires in COVID-19 (TCRdb year 2020). The method was the immunoSEQ multiplex PCR assay. TCRdb's version of the immuneACCESS table is confined to in-frame rearrangements and falls short of the full clone set. An unresolved V gene accounts for under half of the shortfall where checked; the remainder is of unknown origin. The sample profile shows approximately 150,000 clones; roughly 84% of them were found once. The ten largest clones take up roughly 3.7% of the sample. The sequencing sample was made of PBMCs or T cells enriched from blood (not recorded which). The origin of the receptors is a man between 50 and 59 years old in a cohort exposed to, infected with or recovered from COVID-19 (not recorded which).

The chain recombines TRBV2 with TRBJ2-2, with 7 bases that match TRBD2. Looked up from germline, CDR1 is SNHLY and CDR2 is FYNNEI. There are 15 residues in the CDR3. With 7 bases clipped from V and 4 bases from J, the junction kept 9 bases outside the gene matches. DNA for the CDR3: TGTGCCAGCATTCCGGAGCGGGAAATCACCGGGGAGCTGTTTTTT. Protein sequence: CASIPEREITGELFF.

This clone was observed a single time. The chain joins TRBV7-2 to TRBJ1-6; no clear D gene. The CDR3 runs 13 residues. Deletions cut 2 bases from V and 6 bases from J, with 5 bases between. The germline V gene has CDR1 SGHTA and CDR2 FQGNSA. The CDR3 nucleotides are TGTGCCAGCAGCTTAAACTTTAATTCACCCCTCCACTTT. It translates to CASSLNFNSPLHF.

V usage is TRBV2 and J usage is TRBJ1-5; D not certain. Germline-derived CDR1 and CDR2 are SNHLY and FYNNEI. This CDR3 spans 15 amino acids. Trimming took off 2 bases at V and 7 bases at J, with 15 bases between the two ends. The CDR3: CASSEIILNTQPQHF. For the CDR3, the DNA is TGTGCCAGCAGTGAAATCATTCTTAACACACAGCCCCAGCATTTT.

This rearrangement joins TRBV25-1 to TRBJ1-2; weak D call: TRBD1 (6 bases). The V end was cut by 6 bases, the J end by 2 bases, with 19 bases between. This CDR3 has 16 amino acids. Looked up from germline, CDR1 is MGHDK and CDR2 is SYGVNS. The CDR3 region has the DNA TGTGCCAGCAGCGCGGTTCTGGGGGCGAGGAACTATGGCTACACCTTC. This translates into CASSAVLGARNYGYTF.

The chain uses TRBV9 and TRBJ1-2; D perhaps matches TRBD1 (6 bases). Germline V gene sequence: CDR1 SGDLS, CDR2 YYNGEE. The CDR3 is 16 amino acids. Trimming stripped 2 bases from V and 7 bases from J, with 21 bases between. Here the CDR3 reads CASSVSGGPSASGYTF. Here the CDR3 DNA reads TGTGCCAGCAGCGTTTCCGGGGGGCCCTCGGCGAGTGGCTACACCTTC. Supplemented by reference TRBV9 and TRBJ1-2, the full variable domain reads DSGVTQTPKHLITATGQRVTLRCSPRSGDLSVYWYQQSLDQGLQFLIQYYNGEERAKGNILERFSAQQFPDLHSELNLSSLELGDSALYFCASSVSGGPSASGYTFGSGTRLTVV.

The rearrangement joins TRBV7-2 to TRBJ1-5; D is ambiguous. Trimming cost V 3 bases and J 3 bases, with 9 bases left between them. This CDR3 is built from 14 residues. Germline CDR1 reads SGHTA; CDR2 reads FQGNSA. The CDR3 nucleotides are TGTGCCAGCAGCTTCTCAGGTCTCAATCAGCCCCAGCATTTT. Its protein is CASSFSGLNQPQHF. The full variable domain, rest sourced from reference TRBV7-2 and TRBJ1-5, is GAGVSQSPSNKVTEKGKDVELRCDPISGHTALYWYRQSLGQGLEFLIYFQGNSAPDKSGLPSDRFSAERTGGSVSTLTIQRTQQEDSAVYLCASSFSGLNQPQHFGDGTRLSIL.